This T cell receptor beta chain was sequenced during a study of cytomegalovirus exposure and HLA in healthy donors. On this clone: Its target is unknown.

The ends lost 5 bases at V and 1 base at J; junction bases unmatched: 17. The CDR3 has 21 residues. Germline CDR1 reads PRHDT; CDR2 reads FYEKMQ (reference sequence). Notes on the study in general: For most TCR sequences rarity was the rule, although some public TCRs occurred in many donors. It was only CMV serostatus that was available as immune exposure information. Analysis performed later found 16,951 TCR beta sequences associated with HLA alleles at 0.05 false discovery rate.

PCR primers comprised 60 Vbeta and 13 Jbeta primers. Sequencing used immunoSEQ multiplex PCR; TCRdb keeps in-frame clones, though not all of them. Of 150,000 or so clones listed, approximately 79% are singletons. Material: PBMCs. The chain has TRBV13 and TRBJ2-1; 13 nucleotides align to TRBD2. This sequence originates from a woman between 45 and 60 years old in good health and CMV-seropositive. The CDR3, as DNA: TGTGCCAGCAGCCCTACAACACGACTAGCGGGGGGCCTTTTATCCTACAATGAGCAGTTCTTC. Translation gives CASSPTTRLAGGLLSYNEQFF.